This is a list of T cell receptor beta chains from one sample in a study of T cell changes during pregnancy in multiple sclerosis. Measured with immunoSEQ multiplex PCR; TCRdb has only the in-frame clones, and not every one. Altogether 15,000 to 20,000 clones are present, about 89% being singletons, with the ten largest covering approximately 15%. The sequenced sample was CD8+ T cells from peripheral blood mononuclear cells, obtained in the third trimester of pregnancy. The receptors come from a female donor in good health, enrolled as a control in a pregnancy study. CDR3s include the opening cysteine and the closing phenylalanine or tryptophan.

TRBV28	TRBJ2-5	16	CASSSPLQENQETQYF
TRBV2	TRBJ2-1	19	CASNLPGLAGVIAYNEQFF
TRBV27	TRBJ2-7	17	CASTSTLTKGAPYEQYF
TRBV7-9	TRBJ2-1	12	CASSPGGEEQFF
TRBV19	TRBJ2-5	14	CASSIWPSGETQYF
TRBV6-5	TRBJ2-3	16	CASSLLAGGSTDTQYF
TRBV5-6	TRBJ2-7	14	CASSSNGQWERQYF
TRBV29-1	TRBJ2-1	14	CSVDGESSYNEQFF
TRBV19	TRBJ2-7	16	CASSTLGQGKSYEQYF
TRBV13	TRBJ2-7	16	CASSLQGGLDSYEQYF
TRBV15	TRBJ1-4	14	CATSRVQGYEKLFF
TRBV21-1	TRBJ2-2	19	CASSKGTSGSYFCAGELFF
TRBV27	TRBJ2-5	17	CASSFIGVDRVQETQYF
TRBV4-3	TRBJ2-2	16	CASSQDGVGRAGELFF
TRBV28	TRBJ2-1	15	CASSLPERKHNEQFF
TRBV9	TRBJ1-4	15	CASSGGEGSNEKLFF
TRBV4-1	TRBJ1-5	14	CASSQQSSNQPQHF
TRBV6-4	TRBJ2-1	15	CASSASGGSYNEQFF
TRBV4-3	TRBJ2-7	14	CASSHRDSSYEQYF
TRBV7-2	TRBJ2-3	16	CASSLWDYRLTDTQYF
TRBV27	TRBJ2-5	13	CASSNTGPETQYF
TRBV4-1	TRBJ2-3	15	CASSLGQVGTDTQYF
TRBV7-9	TRBJ2-2	14	CASSRTLNTGELFF
TRBV30	TRBJ1-5	13	CAWSVQGSQPQHF
TRBV15	TRBJ2-1	14	CATSRGQGYNEQFF
TRBV11-3	TRBJ2-1	14	CASSPRRAYNEQFF
TRBV7-8	TRBJ2-5	17	CASSLVQLASPRETQYF
TRBV7-6	TRBJ1-2	16	CASSLGGEGANYGYTF
TRBV6-1	TRBJ2-5	15	CASSEGSGGGETQYF
TRBV19	TRBJ2-1	16	CASNGGDARGGNEQFF
TRBV2	TRBJ1-4	17	CASSEYRVGATNEKLFF
TRBV4-1	TRBJ1-5	14	CASSQEGRNQPQHF
TRBV4-1	TRBJ2-3	12	CASSQPRDTQYF
TRBV7-8	TRBJ1-3	16	CASSLKGQDSGNTIYF
TRBV7-8	TRBJ2-7	13	CASSFGALGEQYF
TRBV19	TRBJ2-5	13	CASSPLRMETQYF
TRBV13	TRBJ2-7	14	CASSSRQSPYEQYF
TRBV7-2	TRBJ2-7	16	CASSSQVALAGSEQYF
TRBV7-2	TRBJ2-3	15	CASSLAPGKADTQYF
TRBV19	TRBJ2-1	13	CASTSTGVDEQFF
TRBV16	TRBJ2-7	18	CASSHTTTGTGDRDEQYF
TRBV29-1	TRBJ2-5	12	CSIVAGVETQYF
TRBV1	TRBJ2-7	16	CTLPGQGFGCPYEQYF
TRBV18	TRBJ2-7	14	CASSPGLAGAEQYF
TRBV19	TRBJ1-2	14	CASSATGIGYGYTF
TRBV6-1	TRBJ1-1	16	CASSEEDGGAWTEAFF
TRBV6-5	TRBJ2-7	14	CASSSGLRSYEQYF
TRBV5-1	TRBJ2-2	14	CASSFTGADGELFF
TRBV30	TRBJ1-1	12	CAWTGGTTEAFF
TRBV19	TRBJ2-1	16	CASTPGDPTYYNEQFF
TRBV27	TRBJ2-1	17	CASSLSSGGAFYNEQFF
TRBV28	TRBJ2-3	15	CASSPGQPWEDTQYF
TRBV7-7	TRBJ2-5	16	CASSLSAGGTRETQYF